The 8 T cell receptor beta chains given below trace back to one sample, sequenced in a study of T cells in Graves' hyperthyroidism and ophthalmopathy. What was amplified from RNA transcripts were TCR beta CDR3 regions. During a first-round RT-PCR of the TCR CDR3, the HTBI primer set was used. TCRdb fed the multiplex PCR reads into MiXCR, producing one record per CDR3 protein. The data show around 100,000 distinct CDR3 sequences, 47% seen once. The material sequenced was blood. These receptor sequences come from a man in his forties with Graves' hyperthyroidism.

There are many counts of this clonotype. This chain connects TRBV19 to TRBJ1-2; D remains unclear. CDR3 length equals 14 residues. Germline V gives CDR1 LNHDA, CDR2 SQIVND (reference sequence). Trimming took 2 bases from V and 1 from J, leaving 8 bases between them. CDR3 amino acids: CASSIRRINYGYTF. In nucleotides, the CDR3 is TGTGCCAGTAGTATAAGACGGATTAACTATGGCTACACCTTC.

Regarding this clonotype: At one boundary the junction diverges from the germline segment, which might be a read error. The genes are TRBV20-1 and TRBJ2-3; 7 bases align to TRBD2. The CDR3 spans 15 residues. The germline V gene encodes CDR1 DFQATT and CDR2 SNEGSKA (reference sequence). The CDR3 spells CSGRRTGGNTDTQYF. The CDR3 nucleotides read TGCAGTGGTAGAAGAACGGGAGGAAACACAGATACGCAGTATTTT.

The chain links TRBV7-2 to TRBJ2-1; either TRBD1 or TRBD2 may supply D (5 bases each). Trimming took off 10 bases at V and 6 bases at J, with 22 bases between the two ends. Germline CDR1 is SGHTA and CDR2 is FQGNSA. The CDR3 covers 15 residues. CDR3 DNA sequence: TGTGCCATCAACGGCCGGGGCCGTATCATCAATGAGCAGTTCTTC. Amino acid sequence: CAINGRGRIINEQFF.

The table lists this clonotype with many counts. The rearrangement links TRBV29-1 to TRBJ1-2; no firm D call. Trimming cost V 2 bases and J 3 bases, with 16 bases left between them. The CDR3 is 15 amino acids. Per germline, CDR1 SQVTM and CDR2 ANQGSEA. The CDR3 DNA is TGCAGCGTTGAAAATGCACGGGTGATTGACTATGGCTACACCTTC. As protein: CSVENARVIDYGYTF.

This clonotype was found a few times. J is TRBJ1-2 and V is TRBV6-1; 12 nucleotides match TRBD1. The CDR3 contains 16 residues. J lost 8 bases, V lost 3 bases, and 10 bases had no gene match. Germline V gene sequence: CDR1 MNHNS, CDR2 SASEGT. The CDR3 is CASSDRPGQGARGYTF. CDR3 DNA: TGTGCCAGCAGTGACAGGCCGGGACAGGGGGCAAGGGGCTACACCTTC.

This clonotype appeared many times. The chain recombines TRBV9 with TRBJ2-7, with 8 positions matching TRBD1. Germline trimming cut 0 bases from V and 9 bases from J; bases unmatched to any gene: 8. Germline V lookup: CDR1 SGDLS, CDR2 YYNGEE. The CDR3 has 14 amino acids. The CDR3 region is CASSVAPTGGGQYF. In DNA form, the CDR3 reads TGTGCCAGCAGCGTAGCCCCTACAGGGGGTGGGCAGTACTTC.

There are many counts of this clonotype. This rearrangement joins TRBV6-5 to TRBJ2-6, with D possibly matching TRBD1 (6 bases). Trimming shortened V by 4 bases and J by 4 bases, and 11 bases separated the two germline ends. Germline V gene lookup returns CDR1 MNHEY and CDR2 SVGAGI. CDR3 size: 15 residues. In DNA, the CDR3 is TGTGCCAGCAGTTCCAGGGGATCGGGGGCCAACGTCCTGACTTTC. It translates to CASSSRGSGANVLTF.

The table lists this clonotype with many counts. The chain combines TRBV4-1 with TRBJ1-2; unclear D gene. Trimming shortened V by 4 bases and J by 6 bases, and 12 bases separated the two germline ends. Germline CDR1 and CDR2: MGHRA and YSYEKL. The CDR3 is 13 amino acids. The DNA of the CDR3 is TGCGCCAGCAGCCCGCTCGGTTTGGATGGCTACACCTTC. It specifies CASSPLGLDGYTF.